This is a list of T cell receptor beta chains from one sample in a study of T cell responses to AZD1222 COVID-19 vaccine. The data were produced by immunoSEQ multiplex PCR, yet TCRdb's version contains in-frame clones alone and is incomplete. The table shows about 130,000 clones, with approximately 93% occurring only once. Sequenced here: peripheral blood, sampled on day 0 of AZD1222 vaccination. These receptors were collected from an adult in good health. Each CDR3 is given with its conserved first and last residue. D genes are given only for firm matches. Size is stated for part of the rows, as once, few or many counts, or as a class when the clone is expanded.

j_call v_call d_call clone_size cdr3_aa cdr3_nt
TRBJ1-4 TRBV6-6 TRBD1 . CASTLGTGGSKLFF TGTGCCAGCACTCTAGGGACAGGGGGGTCGAAACTGTTTTTT
TRBJ1-1 TRBV30 TRBD1 . CAWSAQGFTEAFF TGTGCCTGGAGTGCACAGGGGTTCACTGAAGCTTTCTTT
TRBJ2-5 TRBV4-1 TRBD1 . CASSMALGGQASETQYF TGCGCCAGCAGCATGGCCCTGGGGGGACAGGCTTCAGAGACCCAGTACTTC
TRBJ2-7 TRBV7-2 TRBD2 . CASSFGGGEYEQYF TGTGCCAGCAGCTTCGGCGGGGGGGAGTACGAGCAGTACTTC
TRBJ2-7 TRBV4-1 . . CASSPKEFGYEQYF TGCGCCAGCAGCCCGAAGGAATTTGGCTACGAGCAGTACTTC
TRBJ1-2 TRBV19 TRBD1 . CASSARDRKNYGYTF TGTGCCAGTAGTGCCCGGGACAGGAAAAACTATGGCTACACCTTC
TRBJ1-2 TRBV5-5 . . CASTLRGGSGYTF TGTGCCAGCACCCTGAGGGGGGGCTCTGGCTACACCTTC
TRBJ1-2 TRBV18 . . CASSGLRGPNYGYTF TGTGCCAGCTCAGGTCTGCGGGGACCTAACTATGGCTACACCTTC
TRBJ1-2 TRBV12-5 . . CASGLLDSYGYTF TGTGCTAGTGGTTTACTCGACTCCTATGGCTACACCTTC
TRBJ2-2 TRBV7-8 TRBD2 medium-sized CASSLPQAGFTGELFF TGTGCCAGCAGCTTACCACAAGCGGGGTTTACCGGGGAGCTGTTTTTT
TRBJ2-7 TRBV5-4 TRBD1 once CASSLGVGTGTYEQYF TGTGCCAGCAGCTTGGGTGTTGGGACAGGGACCTACGAGCAGTACTTC
TRBJ1-2 TRBV9 . . CASSVAGTDYGYTF TGTGCCAGCAGCGTAGCTGGGACGGACTATGGCTACACCTTC
TRBJ1-4 TRBV12-3/TRBV12-4 . few CASSLMNEKLFF TGTGCCAGCAGTCTCATGAATGAAAAACTGTTTTTT
TRBJ1-2 TRBV6-2/TRBV6-3 TRBD1 . CASSTPSRDRLYGYTF TGTGCCAGCAGTACTCCCTCCCGGGACAGGTTATATGGCTACACCTTC
TRBJ2-2 TRBV24-1 . . CATSGAETTGELFF TGTGCCACCAGCGGGGCAGAAACCACCGGGGAGCTGTTTTTT
TRBJ1-6 TRBV7-9 TRBD1 . CASSLGTGGIPLHF TGTGCCAGCAGCTTAGGGACAGGGGGCATTCCCCTCCACTTT
TRBJ1-2 TRBV2 . . CASRTYKVNYGYTF TGTGCCAGCAGGACCTACAAGGTTAACTATGGCTACACCTTC
TRBJ2-7 TRBV12-3/TRBV12-4 TRBD1 . CASSQDREVQYF TGTGCCAGCAGTCAAGACAGGGAAGTGCAGTACTTC
TRBJ2-3 TRBV9 . . CASREGGNTDTQYF TGTGCCAGCAGAGAGGGTGGTAACACAGATACGCAGTATTTT
TRBJ1-3 TRBV7-9 TRBD1 . CASSIRTGSGNTIYF TGTGCCAGCAGCATTAGGACAGGCTCTGGAAACACCATATATTTT
TRBJ2-3 TRBV3-1/TRBV3-2 . . CASSQDEGSRMETQYF TGTGCCAGCAGCCAAGATGAAGGATCGCGGATGGAAACGCAGTATTTT
TRBJ1-1 TRBV28 . . CASSLTGGRAFF TGTGCCAGCAGTTTAACGGGGGGTCGAGCTTTCTTT
TRBJ1-2 TRBV6-4 TRBD1 . CASSAGTGTSLRISYTF TGTGCCAGCAGCGCCGGGACAGGGACTTCTCTTCGTATAAGCTACACCTTC
TRBJ1-1 TRBV6-6 . . CASSKPQAVNTEAFF TGTGCCAGCAGTAAGCCACAGGCAGTCAACACTGAAGCTTTCTTT
TRBJ1-6 TRBV18 TRBD1 . CASSRDSSYNSPLHF TGTGCCAGCTCACGGGACAGCTCCTATAATTCACCCCTCCACTTT
TRBJ2-3 TRBV19 . . CASSIVLGARTDTQYF TGTGCCAGTAGTATAGTATTGGGGGCGCGGACAGATACGCAGTATTTT
TRBJ1-5 TRBV11-2 . . CASSLGTASNQPQHF TGTGCCAGCAGCTTAGGGACAGCTAGCAATCAGCCCCAGCATTTT
TRBJ1-5 TRBV2 . once CASSERRSNQPQHF TGTGCCAGCAGTGAAAGGCGGAGCAATCAGCCCCAGCATTTT
TRBJ2-7 TRBV18 TRBD1 . CASSPGDRGTYEQYF TGTGCCAGCTCACCAGGGGACAGGGGTACCTACGAGCAGTACTTC
TRBJ2-3 TRBV7-3 TRBD2 . CASSLEGLAGPTDTQYF TGTGCCAGCAGCTTGGAAGGACTAGCGGGACCCACAGATACGCAGTATTTT
TRBJ1-5 TRBV25-1 . . CASSEQGLQPQHF TGTGCCAGCAGTGAGCAGGGCCTTCAGCCCCAGCATTTT
TRBJ1-1 TRBV5-4 . . CASSLEPDGEAFF TGTGCCAGCAGCTTGGAGCCAGACGGTGAAGCTTTCTTT
TRBJ2-7 TRBV2 TRBD1 . CASSKNRQGLYEQYF TGTGCCAGCAGTAAAAATCGACAGGGTCTCTACGAGCAGTACTTC
TRBJ1-2 TRBV10-3 . . CAISESSGASGYTF TGTGCCATCAGTGAGTCGTCTGGGGCGAGCGGCTACACCTTC
TRBJ1-5 TRBV2 . . CASGRQTMNQPQHF TGTGCCAGCGGCAGACAGACCATGAATCAGCCCCAGCATTTT
TRBJ2-1 TRBV27 . . CASSIGGQYNEQFF TGTGCCAGCAGCATTGGGGGGCAATACAATGAGCAGTTCTTC
TRBJ2-1 TRBV2 . . CASIPGSFYNEQFF TGTGCCAGCATTCCGGGATCATTCTACAATGAGCAGTTCTTC
TRBJ2-3 TRBV9 . . CASSVDYGSTDTQYF TGTGCCAGCAGCGTAGATTATGGCAGCACAGATACGCAGTATTTT
TRBJ1-2 TRBV6-5 . . CASRPTALLNYGYTF TGTGCCAGCAGGCCGACAGCTCTCCTTAACTATGGCTACACCTTC
TRBJ1-1 TRBV11-2 TRBD1 . CASSEFRDRDTEAFF TGTGCCAGCAGCGAATTCCGGGACAGGGACACTGAAGCTTTCTTT
TRBJ1-6 TRBV27 . once CASSPGLLGSPLHF TGTGCCAGCAGCCCCGGTCTGTTGGGATCACCCCTCCACTTT
TRBJ1-1 TRBV6-1 . . CASSEVVGTEAFF TGTGCCAGCAGTGAAGTCGTAGGCACTGAAGCTTTCTTT
TRBJ2-2 TRBV10-1 TRBD2 . CASKSGGGPGELFF TGCGCCAGCAAGTCCGGGGGGGGCCCCGGGGAGCTGTTTTTT
TRBJ1-2 TRBV9 . . CASSVEQDDYGYTF TGTGCCAGCAGCGTAGAACAGGACGACTATGGCTACACCTTC
TRBJ2-3 TRBV15 TRBD1 . CATSQPPYDRVIRDTQYF TGTGCCACCAGCCAACCCCCGTATGACAGGGTAATCCGTGATACGCAGTATTTT
TRBJ1-1 TRBV9 TRBD1 once CASSAGTALNTEAFF TGTGCCAGCAGCGCTGGGACAGCCCTGAACACTGAAGCTTTCTTT
TRBJ1-1 TRBV4-2 . . CASSQTEDTEAFF TGTGCCAGCAGCCAAACAGAAGACACTGAAGCTTTCTTT
TRBJ1-6 TRBV27 . once CASRASWGVDSPLHF TGTGCCAGCAGAGCGTCCTGGGGGGTAGATTCACCCCTCCACTTT
TRBJ1-2 TRBV19 TRBD1 once CASSSRQGIYGYTF TGTGCCAGTAGTTCCCGACAGGGGATTTATGGCTACACCTTC
TRBJ2-1 TRBV29-1 TRBD1 . CSGIGTERMYNEQFF TGCAGCGGCATTGGGACAGAAAGAATGTACAATGAGCAGTTCTTC
TRBJ1-3 TRBV6-4 . . CAMIPFGRALPNTIYF TGTGCCATGATACCCTTCGGGAGGGCATTACCGAACACCATATATTTT
TRBJ1-2 TRBV9 . . CASSKGNGYTF TGTGCCAGCAGCAAGGGGAACGGCTACACCTTC
TRBJ2-5 TRBV12-5 . . CASGLVQKGQETQYF TGTGCTAGTGGTTTGGTACAAAAAGGACAAGAGACCCAGTACTTC